The clone carrying this TCR beta chain was recorded many times. Each CDR3 protein is one row after TCRdb ran MiXCR on the 5' RACE reads. The table has around 40,000 distinct CDR3 sequences, roughly a tenth seen once; the top ten hold roughly 9%. This sample is drawn from a study of early T cells in non-severe SARS-CoV-2 infection. The CDR3 is 13 amino acids. The germline gives CDR1 WNHNN, CDR2 SYGVQD (reference sequence). V lost 6 bases and J lost 6, with 14 bases in between. The source is an adult who was a healthcare worker with PCR-confirmed SARS-CoV-2 infection or an uninfected control (not recorded which). Sequencing was done on a sample of whole blood. This chain links TRBV10-1 with TRBJ2-5; D not resolved. In nucleotides, the CDR3 is TGCGCCAGCAGCCCGGATTTTCAACAGACCCAGTACTTC. The encoded protein is CASSPDFQQTQYF.